This T cell receptor (beta chain) is drawn from a study of graft-versus-host responses after intestinal transplantation. Findings and limits, study-wide: Detected in recipient marrow were GvH clones, some of which were first observed in ileum or blood.

From germline, CDR1 is SGDLS and CDR2 YYNGEE. The V and J ends lost 4 bases and 2 bases respectively, with 16 bases between them. The CDR3 length is 15 residues. This clone was observed a few times. Its antigen remains unidentified. Some clones are missing from TCRdb's copy, which holds only in-frame ones; the method was immunoSEQ multiplex PCR. This table has more than 65,000 clones, roughly 91% appearing once. The material was unstimulated CD4+ T cells sorted from spleen or lymph node cells, obtained before intestinal transplant. The chain carries TRBV9 and TRBJ2-7; TRBD1 might be the D (6 bases). The receptor was derived from a human donor who received an intestinal transplant. Here the CDR3 reads CASSPRGSLTYEQYF. In DNA form, the CDR3 reads TGTGCCAGCAGCCCCAGGGGATCCCTCACCTACGAGCAGTACTTC.